This TCR beta chain originates from a study of blood T cell repertoires in COVID-19. For the study at large: The United States, Italy and Spain provided the acute and convalescent COVID-19 samples.

The CDR3 is made up of 15 amino acids. Unmatched junction bases numbered 6, after V lost 0 bases and J lost 6 bases. The germline V gene encodes CDR1 MNHEY and CDR2 SVGAGI. In the original workflow: Amplifying reference gene primers gave estimates of nucleated cell counts. The data were produced by immunoSEQ multiplex PCR, yet TCRdb's version contains in-frame clones alone and is incomplete. V, J and clone size reflect that table, while D and trimming were determined from the DNA. The sample contains about 430,000 clones, roughly 84% of which appear only once. This sequence originates from a woman under 30 who had been exposed to COVID-19. The sequenced sample consisted of PBMCs or T cells enriched from blood (not recorded which). The chain couples TRBV6-5 to TRBJ2-7, with TRBD1 matching over 9 bases. The CDR3 here is CASSYSRQGVSEQYF. CDR3 sequence (DNA): TGTGCCAGCAGTTACTCCCGACAGGGGGTAAGCGAGCAGTACTTC.